A single sample gave rise to the 20 T cell receptor beta chains below, sequenced in a study of T cell responses to AZD1222 COVID-19 vaccine. The data were produced by immunoSEQ multiplex PCR, yet TCRdb's version contains in-frame clones alone and is incomplete. The sample lists about 120,000 clones; approximately 91% were seen once. The specimen comprised peripheral blood, sampled 28 days after the second AZD1222 dose. All receptors derive from an adult who received the AZD1222 COVID-19 vaccine.

The chain recombines TRBV7-6 with TRBJ2-3; D is unclear. In germline, CDR1 is SGHVS, CDR2 FNYEAQ. The CDR3 has 15 residues. Trimming took 4 bases from V and 2 from J, leaving 13 bases between them. The DNA for the CDR3 is TGTGCCAGCAGCTCTCGGCGGCTCCTCACAGATACGCAGTATTTT. Encoded protein: CASSSRRLLTDTQYF.

This chain connects TRBV12-3 or TRBV12-4 to TRBJ2-7; D is unclear. V lost 8 bases and J 1 base, leaving 12 bases between the germline ends. The CDR3 totals 13 residues. DNA for the CDR3: TGTGCCAGCCGCCTTGACGGGTCCTACGAGCAGTACTTC. Residues: CASRLDGSYEQYF.

The rearrangement uses TRBV28 and TRBJ1-4; a weak D match, TRBD1 (6 bases). Trimming cost V 5 bases and J 3 bases, with 13 bases left between them. CDR3 size: 15 residues. Germline CDR1 MDHEN, CDR2 SYDVKM. CDR3 coding DNA: TGTGCCAGCAGTCCTGGAGGACAGCCTAATGAAAAACTGTTTTTT. Its protein is CASSPGGQPNEKLFF.

V is TRBV28 and J is TRBJ2-7, with 7 bases identical to TRBD1. Unmatched junction bases numbered 7, after V lost 8 bases and J lost 0 bases. Germline assignment: CDR1 MDHEN and CDR2 SYDVKM. The CDR3 length is 14 residues. This chain's CDR3 is CASDKTGLSYEQYF. The CDR3 coding sequence is TGTGCCAGCGATAAGACAGGGCTCTCCTACGAGCAGTACTTC.

The chain uses TRBV27 and TRBJ2-7; D gene ambiguous. Germline loops: CDR1 MNHEY, CDR2 SMNVEV (reference sequence). The V and J ends lost 2 bases and 2 bases respectively, with 13 bases between them. CDR3 length equals 15 residues. CDR3 bases: TGTGCCAGCAGTTTACTGGCGACTCTAACCTACGAGCAGTACTTC. Translating it yields CASSLLATLTYEQYF.

The V call is TRBV2, the J call TRBJ2-5; possible D gene TRBD1, 7 bases. CDR1 SNHLY and CDR2 FYNNEI come from the germline V gene. The CDR3 loop spans 14 amino acids. V was clipped by 5 bases and J by 4 bases, with 14 bases between them. This chain's CDR3 is CASSLGQGGETQYF. The CDR3 DNA reads as TGTGCCAGCAGTCTCGGTCAGGGGGGAGAGACCCAGTACTTC. The complete variable domain, with remaining parts taken from reference TRBV2 and TRBJ2-5, reads EPEVTQTPSHQVTQMGQEVILRCVPISNHLYFYWYRQILGQKVEFLVSFYNNEISEKSEIFDDQFSVERPDGSNFTLKIRSTKLEDSAMYFCASSLGQGGETQYFGPGTRLLVL.

This clone was detected only once. The junction departs from the called germline gene at one end, perhaps through a read error. The rearrangement joins TRBV2 to TRBJ2-3; no clear D gene. The germline gives CDR1 SNHLY, CDR2 FYNNEI. The CDR3 has 13 amino acids. CDR3 sequence reads: CVSTYTSTDTQYF. The CDR3 nucleotides are TGTGTCAGCACATACACTAGCACAGATACGCAGTATTTT.

V and J are TRBV19 and TRBJ2-5; D not certain. This CDR3 region has 13 residues. CDR1 is LNHDA and CDR2 is SQIVND in the germline V gene (reference sequence). V lost 5 bases and J 4 bases, leaving 11 bases between the germline ends. The CDR3 here is CASSQSSGETQYF. The CDR3 nucleotides are TGTGCCAGTAGTCAGTCTAGTGGAGAGACCCAGTACTTC.

The chain carries TRBV28 and TRBJ2-1; a weak D match, TRBD1 (6 bases). The CDR3 consists of 16 residues. Trimming stripped 5 bases from V and 4 bases from J, with 18 bases between. CDR1 and CDR2 (germline): MDHEN, SYDVKM. The CDR3 is CASSPVRGSGYNEQFF. The CDR3 DNA reads as TGTGCCAGCAGTCCGGTAAGGGGGAGCGGATACAATGAGCAGTTCTTC. Complete variable domain (other parts from reference TRBV28 and TRBJ2-1): DVKVTQSSRYLVKRTGEKVFLECVQDMDHENMFWYRQDPGLGLRLIYFSYDVKMKEKGDIPEGYSVSREKKERFSLILESASTNQTSMYLCASSPVRGSGYNEQFFGPGTRLTVL.

This clone was detected once. The chain employs TRBV5-6 and TRBJ2-7; 8 positions match TRBD1. After removal of 2 bases from V and 6 bases from J, the junction contained 7 bases not matched to a gene. The CDR3 spans 14 residues. Germline loops: CDR1 SGHDT, CDR2 YYEEEE. The CDR3 sequence: CASSFDRGDFEQYF. The CDR3 bases are TGTGCCAGCAGCTTCGACAGGGGAGATTTCGAGCAGTACTTC.

DNA of the CDR3: TGTGCCACCAGTTCGGGTGGTCGGGGCTACACCTTC. Translated, it gives CATSSGGRGYTF. The chain joins TRBV24-1 to TRBJ1-2; no definite D call. This CDR3 is 12 amino acids long. CDR1 is KGHDR, CDR2 SFDVKD, per germline. Trimming pared 6 bases from V and 8 bases from J, leaving 12 bases between.

V and J are TRBV18 and TRBJ2-7; TRBD2 matches 12 bases. The length of the CDR3 is 13 residues. CDR1 and CDR2 from the germline V gene are KGHSH and LQKENI. CDR3 DNA sequence: TGTGCCAGCTCACCAGAGCCCGGACTAGCGGGAAAAGTC. This encodes CASSPEPGLAGKV.

This chain links TRBV9 with TRBJ2-1; tentative D call: TRBD2 (6 bases). The CDR3 is 16 amino acids. V lost 7 bases to trimming and J lost 2 bases, with 19 bases between them. Germline V gene sequence: CDR1 SGDLS, CDR2 YYNGEE. CDR3 sequence (DNA): TGTGCCAGCTCCGTATATTCTAGCGAGCCCTACAATGAGCAGTTCTTC. Translation gives CASSVYSSEPYNEQFF.

The chain combines TRBV4-2 with TRBJ2-5; TRBD1 matches at 12 bases. V trimming: 0 bases; J trimming: 6 bases; junction bases outside the gene matches: 5. Germline CDR1 and CDR2: LGHNA and YNFKEQ. CDR3 length: 16 residues. The CDR3 DNA reads as TGTGCCAGCAGCCAAGATTGGGGACAGGGGGCGAAGACCCAGTACTTC. It specifies CASSQDWGQGAKTQYF.

The J gene is TRBJ2-1, the V gene TRBV4-1; D not resolved. Trimming cost V 2 bases and J 2 bases, with 10 bases left between them. This CDR3 is built from 15 residues. Germline loops: CDR1 MGHRA, CDR2 YSYEKL. CDR3 sequence reads: CASSQYSYTYNEQFF. CDR3 sequence (DNA): TGCGCCAGCAGCCAATATAGCTATACCTACAATGAGCAGTTCTTC.

The chain carries TRBV28 and TRBJ2-1; 12 bases map to TRBD1. Germline assignment: CDR1 MDHEN and CDR2 SYDVKM. The CDR3 length is 17 residues. The J segment lost 6 bases and the V segment lost 5 bases, leaving 11 bases of the junction unmatched. The CDR3, as DNA: TGTGCCAGCAGTAACCTGCTCCGGGACAGGGGGCGCAATGAGCAGTTCTTC. Translation gives CASSNLLRDRGRNEQFF.

The chain is built from TRBV3-1 (or the pseudogene TRBV3-2) and TRBJ1-2, with TRBD1 matching over 7 bases. Trimming removed 5 bases from V and 2 bases from J; junction bases left unmatched: 5. The CDR3 loop spans 14 amino acids. CDR1 is LGHDT, CDR2 YNNKEL, per germline (reference sequence). This CDR3 reads CASSSGTDNYGYTF. DNA of the CDR3: TGTGCCAGCAGCTCCGGGACAGACAACTATGGCTACACCTTC.

The chain combines TRBV11-2 with TRBJ2-1, with D hard to call. Per the germline V gene, CDR1 is SGHAT and CDR2 is FQNNGV. The CDR3 covers 12 residues. The V end was cut by 2 bases, the J end by 12 bases, with 11 bases between. The CDR3: CASSLISSAQFF. As DNA, the CDR3 is TGTGCCAGCAGCTTAATCAGTTCAGCGCAGTTCTTC.

V usage is TRBV6-1 and J usage is TRBJ2-3; D gene unclear. V lost 2 bases, J lost 0 bases, and 9 bases lay in between. Germline V lookup: CDR1 MNHNS, CDR2 SASEGT. The CDR3 runs 15 residues. This CDR3 reads CASSERERSTDTQYF. The DNA for the CDR3 is TGTGCCAGCAGTGAAAGGGAAAGGAGCACAGATACGCAGTATTTT.

V usage is TRBV3-1 (or the pseudogene TRBV3-2) and J usage is TRBJ1-2, with TRBD1 matching 8 bases. V trimming: 5 bases; J trimming: 7 bases; junction bases outside the gene matches: 6. In germline, CDR1 is LGHDT, CDR2 YNNKEL (reference sequence). This CDR3 is built from 13 residues. The CDR3 reads CASSSGGAGGYTF. The CDR3 nucleotides are TGTGCCAGCAGCTCAGGGGGCGCAGGTGGCTACACCTTC.